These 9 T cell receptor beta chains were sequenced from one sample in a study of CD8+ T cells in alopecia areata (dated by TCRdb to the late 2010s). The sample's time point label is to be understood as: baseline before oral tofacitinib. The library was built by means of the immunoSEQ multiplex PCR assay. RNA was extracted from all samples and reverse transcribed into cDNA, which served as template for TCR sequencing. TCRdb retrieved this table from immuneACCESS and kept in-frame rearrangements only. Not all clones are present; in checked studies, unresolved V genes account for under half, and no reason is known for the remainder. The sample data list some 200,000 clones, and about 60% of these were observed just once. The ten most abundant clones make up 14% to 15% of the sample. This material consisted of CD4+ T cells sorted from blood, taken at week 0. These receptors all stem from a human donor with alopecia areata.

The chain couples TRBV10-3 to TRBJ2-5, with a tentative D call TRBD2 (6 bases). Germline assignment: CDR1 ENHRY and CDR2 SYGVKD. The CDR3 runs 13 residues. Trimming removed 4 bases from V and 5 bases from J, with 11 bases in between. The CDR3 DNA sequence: TGTGCCATCAGTGGGGGGACTTGGGAGACCCAGTACTTC. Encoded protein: CAISGGTWETQYF.

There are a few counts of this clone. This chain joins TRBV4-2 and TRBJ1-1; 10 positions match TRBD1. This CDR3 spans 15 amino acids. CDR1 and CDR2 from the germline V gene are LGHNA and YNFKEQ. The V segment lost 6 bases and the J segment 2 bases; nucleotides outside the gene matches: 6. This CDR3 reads CASRMDRGVNTEAFF. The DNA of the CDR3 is TGTGCCAGCAGGATGGACAGGGGGGTAAACACTGAAGCTTTCTTT.

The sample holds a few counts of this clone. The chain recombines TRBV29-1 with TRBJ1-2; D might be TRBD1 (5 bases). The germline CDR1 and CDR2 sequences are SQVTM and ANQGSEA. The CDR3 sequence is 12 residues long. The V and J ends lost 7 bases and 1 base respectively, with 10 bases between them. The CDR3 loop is CSGQTDNYGYTF. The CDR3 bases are TGCAGCGGCCAGACAGATAACTATGGCTACACCTTC.

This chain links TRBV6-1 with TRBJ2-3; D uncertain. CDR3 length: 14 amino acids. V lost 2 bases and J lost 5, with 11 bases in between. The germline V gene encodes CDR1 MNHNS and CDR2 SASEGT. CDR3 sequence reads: CASSELWIRDTQYF. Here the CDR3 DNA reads TGTGCCAGCAGTGAATTATGGATTCGAGATACGCAGTATTTT.

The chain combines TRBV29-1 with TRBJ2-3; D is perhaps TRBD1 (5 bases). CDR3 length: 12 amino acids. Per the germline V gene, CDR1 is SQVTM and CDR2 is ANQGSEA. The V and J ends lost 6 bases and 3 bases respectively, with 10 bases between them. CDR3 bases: TGCAGCGTCCCAAGGGGAACAGATACGCAGTATTTT. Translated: CSVPRGTDTQYF.

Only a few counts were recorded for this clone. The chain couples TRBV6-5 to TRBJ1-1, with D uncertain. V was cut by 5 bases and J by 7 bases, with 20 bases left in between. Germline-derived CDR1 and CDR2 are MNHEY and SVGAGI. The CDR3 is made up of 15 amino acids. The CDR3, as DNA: TGTGCCAGCAGTGGGCCGGTTGGCCCAGTTGGTGAAGCTTTCTTT. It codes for CASSGPVGPVGEAFF.

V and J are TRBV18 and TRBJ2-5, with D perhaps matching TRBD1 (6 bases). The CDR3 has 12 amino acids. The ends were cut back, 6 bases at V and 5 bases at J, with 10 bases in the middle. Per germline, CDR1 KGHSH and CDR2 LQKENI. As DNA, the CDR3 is TGTGCCAGCTCGAGGACAGCGGAGACCCAGTACTTC. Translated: CASSRTAETQYF.

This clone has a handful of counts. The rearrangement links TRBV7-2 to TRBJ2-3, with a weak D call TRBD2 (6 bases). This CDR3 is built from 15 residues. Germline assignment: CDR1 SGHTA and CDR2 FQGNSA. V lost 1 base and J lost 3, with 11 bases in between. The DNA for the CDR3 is TGTGCCAGCAGCTTAGATTACGGGGGAACAGATACGCAGTATTTT. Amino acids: CASSLDYGGTDTQYF.

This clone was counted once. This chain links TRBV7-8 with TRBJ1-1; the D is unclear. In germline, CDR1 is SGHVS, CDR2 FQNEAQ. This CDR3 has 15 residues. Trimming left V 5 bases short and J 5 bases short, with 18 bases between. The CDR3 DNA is TGTGCCAGCAGCGCCGACATAGGGATGGGGACTGAAGCTTTCTTT. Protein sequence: CASSADIGMGTEAFF.